This record concerns one TCR beta chain sequence. The clone's antigen remains unknown. Qualities for individual bases were not recorded, and no much larger clone is one base off. The sample belongs to a study of shared clonotypes between healthy human individuals (dated by TCRdb to the early 2020s). With respect to the entire study: A few men and two women, aged 18 to 49 years, made up the cohort. For each donor, three plates each were used for CD4 naive and CD4 memory, two plates were used for CD8 naive, and one plate was used for CD8 memory. The study deeply sequenced blood TCR repertoires of about 5 healthy adults to estimate repertoire size and the extent of clonotype sharing between individuals. To increase sequencing depth and limit assay-specific biases, different laboratories used diverse techniques to prepare libraries and sequence TCR repertoires. Between about 0.85 and 10 billion PBMCs per donor were obtained by leukapheresis. Study-wide findings and limitations: Sharing across a few donors was observed for about 5% of naive CD4, about 3.2% of naive CD8, about 2.3% of memory CD4, and about 0.4% of memory CD8 clonotypes. Pairwise subsampling indicated that sequencing depth was expected to affect the degree of clonotype sharing among donors. Only blood was sampled, and tissue TCR repertoires likely differ from those in blood. Clonotypes shared by all four sorted-subset donors showed higher generation probabilities than non-shared clonotypes. Naive subsets generally had larger estimated clonotype richness than memory subsets did. Because the study included only a small number of donors, the genetic and exposure-history diversity represented was limited. Rarefaction of sorted-subset datasets indicated incomplete sequencing despite the large sequencing depth.

CDR1 is given as SGHNT and CDR2 as YYREEE, both from the germline V gene (reference sequence). The CDR3 has 15 amino acids, counting the end cysteine and phenylalanine. Only the CDR3 portion is preserved as DNA: 45 bases, with reading frame beginning at the first base. V drops 0 bases and J drops 5 bases, leaving 14 bases in between. TCR CDR3 regions were amplified from genomic DNA by multiplex PCR using the deep immunoSEQ assay. For each cell subset, the extracted genomic DNA was distributed evenly across all wells of several immunoSEQ 96-well plates, and each plate served as one replicate. For sorted subsets, 150 to 250 ng genomic DNA, equal to tens of thousands of T cell genomes, was loaded into each replicate PCR. Purified libraries were quantified with a Qubit 3.0 fluorometer, sized on a Bioanalyzer 2100, and re-quantified with the KAPA Library Quantification kit. Each immunoSEQ 96-well plate was sequenced on its own single-read 150-cycle Illumina NextSeq 550 flow cell. The source study handled its data this way. Because the immunoSEQ output held only junctional sequences and lacked quality scores, the filtering could not match the filtering applied to full-length reads. To assign V/J genes and CDR3, sequences were annotated using PyIR, a Python wrapper for IgBLAST v1.9, with IMGT germline references. Reads with weak V/J assignments (E-value above 1e-6), missing CDR3, stop codons, out-of-frame junctions, or ambiguous translated residues were removed. V3J clonotypes were defined as sequences sharing an identical inferred V gene, J gene, and CDR3 amino acid sequence. Percentage overlap between repertoires was computed as shared unique clonotypes divided by the size of the smaller repertoire. RTK rarefaction, the Chao1 estimator, and Recon v2.1 estimates of unobserved clonotypes were used to assess repertoire richness. For all TCRbeta clonotypes obtained by the gDNA method from a few donors, generation probabilities were computed with OLGA. This is the immuneACCESS table as TCRdb keeps it, with only in-frame sequences that have V and J called. A part of the clones is gone; compared with another copy, unresolved V genes explain less than half, and the rest is unexplained. V and J calls and clone size are those listed in that table; D and trimming were worked out from the DNA. In this sample the table shows about a million clones, about 80% of which occur a single time. The ten most abundant clones make up roughly 0.83% of the sample.

The donors were healthy, HIV-negative adults with no recently reported acute infections or vaccinations. Only Caucasian adults living in Nashville, Tennessee, USA were represented among the donors. CD4+ T cells were enriched through magnetic negative selection, after which naive cells were positively selected on CD45RA and the remaining negative fraction served as the memory subset. Blood was obtained by leukapheresis, after which PBMCs were separated by Ficoll-Histopaque density gradient centrifugation and cryopreserved in liquid nitrogen vapor phase. Analytical flow cytometry was used to check the purity and quantity of every magnetically sorted T cell population. Genomic DNA was isolated from each sorted fraction and quantified by UV absorbance on a Nanodrop 2000c.

The receptor chain draws on TRBV5-4 and TRBJ2-5; the D region possibly corresponds to TRBD2 (7 bases align). This receptor was obtained from a man between 18 and 29 years old in good health. Some clones in this sample may be carry-over from other donors' samples. The source material was memory CD4+ T cells from PBMCs. In the paper's terms, the cell subset or site label means: CD45RA-negative fraction. The DNA sequence is TGTGCCAGCAGCTTGGCCAGCGGGACAAGGGAGACCCAGTACTTC. Translated, this is CASSLASGTRETQYF. Outside the CDR3, residues come from the reference TRBV5-4 and TRBJ2-5 proteins, so the full variable domain is: ETGVTQSPTHLIKTRGQQVTLRCSSQSGHNTVSWYQQALGQGPQFIFQYYREEENGRGNFPPRFSGLQFPNYSSELNVNALELDDSALYLCASSLASGTRETQYFGPGTRLLVL.